This T cell receptor beta chain was identified during a study of CD8+ T cells in alopecia areata. Germline V gene lookup returns CDR1 SGHAT and CDR2 FQNNGV. The CDR3 consists of 16 residues. With V trimmed by 4 bases and J by 4 bases, 10 bases remained unmatched. RNA was isolated and reverse transcribed to cDNA, the sequencing template. Assay used: immunoSEQ multiplex PCR; TCRdb lists only in-frame clones, some missing. The sample has about 150,000 clones; about 54% are singletons. V gene TRBV11-2 combines with J gene TRBJ2-7, with 10 bases lining up with TRBD2. The sample taken for sequencing was CD4+ T cells sorted from blood. This sequence was found in a human donor in good health. The CDR3 DNA is TGTGCCAGCAGCTCGTACTCCCTAGCGGGGGTATACGAGCAGTACTTC. Amino acids: CASSSYSLAGVYEQYF.